These 12 T cell receptor beta chains share one sample of origin, sequenced in a study of control samples from healthy donors and cancer patients. Data came from immunoSEQ multiplex PCR; TCRdb stores just in-frame clones and leaves some out. The table records 150,000 to 200,000 clones, nearly 90% of them present only once. The sample comprised blood. Source of these receptors: a woman in her forties or fifties in good health.

The CDR3 region has the DNA TGTGCCAGCAGCTTAAGCGTAGGCAGGGGCTACGAGCAGTACTTC. It specifies CASSLSVGRGYEQYF. V and J are TRBV5-6 and TRBJ2-7; TRBD1 might be the D (6 bases). In germline, CDR1 is SGHDT, CDR2 YYEEEE. There are 15 residues in the CDR3. The V end was cut by 2 bases, the J end by 3 bases, with 15 bases between.

The chain joins TRBV5-1 to TRBJ1-1; the D gene is possibly TRBD1 (5 bases). CDR3 length: 14 residues. Germline-derived CDR1 and CDR2 are SGHRS and YFSETQ. Trimming took off 6 bases at V and 1 base at J, with 13 bases between the two ends. This chain's CDR3 is CASTRGGANTEAFF. The CDR3, as DNA: TGCGCCAGCACCCGGGGAGGGGCGAACACTGAAGCTTTCTTT.

This chain joins TRBV19 and TRBJ1-5; no clear D gene. Germline lookup yields CDR1 LNHDA and CDR2 SQIVND (reference sequence). The CDR3 consists of 12 residues. V dropped 5 bases and J dropped 1 base, with 3 bases sitting between them. CDR3 bases: TGTGCCAGTAGTTACAGCAATCAGCCCCAGCATTTT. This encodes CASSYSNQPQHF.

CDR3 residues: CASSFGERTYEQYF. The CDR3 nucleotides are TGTGCCAGCAGCTTCGGGGAGAGGACCTACGAGCAGTACTTC. This chain links TRBV11-2 with TRBJ2-7; maybe TRBD2 (5 bases). This CDR3 has 14 amino acids. Germline V gives CDR1 SGHAT, CDR2 FQNNGV. Between the trimmed V and J ends, which lost 3 bases and 2 bases, there was a span of 11 bases.

The chain employs TRBV4-1 and TRBJ2-7, with 11 nucleotides matching TRBD1. V lost 2 bases and J lost 3; bases outside the gene matches: 9. The CDR3 sequence is 17 residues long. Germline CDR1 MGHRA, CDR2 YSYEKL. Here the CDR3 reads CASSQSSGTGGFYEQYF. CDR3 nucleotides: TGCGCCAGCAGCCAATCCAGCGGGACAGGGGGATTCTACGAGCAGTACTTC.

J is TRBJ1-1 and V is TRBV6-5; a weak D match, TRBD1 (6 bases). The CDR3 length is 14 residues. V lost 5 bases to trimming and J lost 7 bases, with 17 bases between them. Germline CDR1 MNHEY, CDR2 SVGAGI. This CDR3 reads CASSLMGGTGEAFF. CDR3 bases: TGTGCCAGCAGTCTGATGGGGGGCACTGGTGAAGCTTTCTTT.

The gene calls are TRBV7-9 and TRBJ1-3, with D possibly TRBD1 on 5 matching bases. Germline values: CDR1 SEHNR, CDR2 FQNEAQ (reference sequence). The CDR3 is 16 residues long. Trimming cost V 3 bases and J 0 bases, with 12 bases left between them. CDR3 bases: TGTGCCAGCAGCTTTAAACAGGTTCGCTCTGGAAACACCATATATTTT. Protein sequence: CASSFKQVRSGNTIYF.

The chain couples TRBV11-2 to TRBJ1-1; D call uncertain. The CDR3 extends over 12 amino acids. The V end was cut by 5 bases, the J end by 5 bases, with 9 bases between. Looked up from germline, CDR1 is SGHAT and CDR2 is FQNNGV. The DNA for the CDR3 is TGTGCCAGCAGCCCCCCGCGGACTGAAGCTTTCTTT. Its translation: CASSPPRTEAFF. The full variable domain, in which reference TRBV11-2 and TRBJ1-1 provide the parts outside the CDR3, is EAGVAQSPRYKIIEKRQSVAFWCNPISGHATLYWYQQILGQGPKLLIQFQNNGVVDDSQLPKDRFSAERLKGVDSTLKIQPAKLEDSAVYLCASSPPRTEAFFGQGTRLTVV.

Details on this clone: The limits of the CDR3 on the DNA are not certain, so only TCRdb's listed CDR3 is given. The gene calls are TRBV2 and TRBJ1-6. Germline lookup yields CDR1 SNHLY and CDR2 FYNNEI. Including both end residues, the CDR3 is 13 amino acids long. The CDR3 sequence is CASSTSTRSPLHF.

The chain recombines TRBV11-2 with TRBJ1-2; the match to TRBD1 covers 10 bases. This CDR3 spans 14 amino acids. The V gene end was trimmed by 1 base and the J gene end by 7 bases; junction bases not matched to a gene: 3. The germline V gene has CDR1 SGHAT and CDR2 FQNNGV. The CDR3 DNA reads as TGTGCCAGCAGCTTAGGGACAGGGGGAAGTGGCTACACCTTC. Translating gives CASSLGTGGSGYTF.

This clone appeared a single time. The chain joins TRBV4-2 to TRBJ1-2; D is unresolved. This CDR3 spans 17 amino acids. Germline V CDR1 and CDR2: LGHNA, YNFKEQ. V lost 2 bases, J lost 0 bases, and 16 bases lay in between. The CDR3 protein is CASSQFATDSANYGYTF. The CDR3 bases are TGTGCCAGCAGCCAATTCGCGACGGACTCAGCTAACTATGGCTACACCTTC.

The CDR3 DNA is TGTGCCAGCAGCTCGGGCCCCGGGACCTACGAGCAGTACTTC. It encodes CASSSGPGTYEQYF. The V call is TRBV5-8, the J call TRBJ2-7, with TRBD2 as a possible D gene (5 bases). Trimming stripped 3 bases from V and 2 bases from J, with 12 bases between. CDR1 and CDR2 (germline): SGHTS, YDEGEE. CDR3 length: 14 residues.